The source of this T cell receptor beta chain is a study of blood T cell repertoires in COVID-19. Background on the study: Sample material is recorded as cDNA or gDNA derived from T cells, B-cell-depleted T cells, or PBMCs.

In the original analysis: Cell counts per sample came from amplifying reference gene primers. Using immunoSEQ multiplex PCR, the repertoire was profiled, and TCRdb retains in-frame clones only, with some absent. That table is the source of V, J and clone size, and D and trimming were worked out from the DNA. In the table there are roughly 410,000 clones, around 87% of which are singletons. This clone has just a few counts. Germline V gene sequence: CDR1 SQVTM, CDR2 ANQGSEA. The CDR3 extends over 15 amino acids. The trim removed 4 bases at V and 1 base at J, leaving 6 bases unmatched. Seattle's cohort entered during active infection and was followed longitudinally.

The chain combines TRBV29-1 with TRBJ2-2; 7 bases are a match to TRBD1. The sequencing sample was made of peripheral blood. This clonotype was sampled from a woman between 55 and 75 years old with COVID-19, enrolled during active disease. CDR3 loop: CSVVEGALNTGELFF. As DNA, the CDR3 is TGCAGCGTTGTAGAGGGGGCGTTGAACACCGGGGAGCTGTTTTTT.